This passage covers 2 T cell receptor beta chains from one sample sequenced in a study of shared clonotypes between healthy human individuals. CD45RO-negative, CCR7-selected cells formed the naive CD8 fraction, which excluded terminally differentiated effector memory CD45RA+ cells. Produced via immunoSEQ multiplex PCR; TCRdb's table is partial and in-frame only. Here the sample spans about 2 million clones, approximately 95% being singletons. Input material: naive CD8+ T cells sorted from blood. The source of these receptors is a man aged 18 to 29 in good health.

Comments on this clone: The sample carries other DNA sequences with the same CDR3. The chain has TRBV7-9 and TRBJ2-2, with TRBD1 matching over 7 bases. V trimming: 4 bases; J trimming: 4 bases; junction bases outside the gene matches: 9. The CDR3 extends over 16 amino acids. Germline values: CDR1 SEHNR, CDR2 FQNEAQ (reference sequence). DNA of the CDR3: TGTGCCAGCAGCTCCACCCCGGGACAGAGCACCGGGGAGCTGTTTTTT. It encodes CASSSTPGQSTGELFF.

This clone turned up a few times. The same CDR3 can be traced to other DNA sequences in this sample. The chain recombines TRBV29-1 with TRBJ1-2; 7 bases match TRBD1. CDR3 size: 12 residues. V gave up 3 bases and J gave up 7 bases; unmatched junction bases: 5. Germline V lookup: CDR1 SQVTM, CDR2 ANQGSEA. CDR3 DNA: TGCAGCGTTGAGGGAGACAGGGTTGGCTACACCTTC. It translates to CSVEGDRVGYTF.